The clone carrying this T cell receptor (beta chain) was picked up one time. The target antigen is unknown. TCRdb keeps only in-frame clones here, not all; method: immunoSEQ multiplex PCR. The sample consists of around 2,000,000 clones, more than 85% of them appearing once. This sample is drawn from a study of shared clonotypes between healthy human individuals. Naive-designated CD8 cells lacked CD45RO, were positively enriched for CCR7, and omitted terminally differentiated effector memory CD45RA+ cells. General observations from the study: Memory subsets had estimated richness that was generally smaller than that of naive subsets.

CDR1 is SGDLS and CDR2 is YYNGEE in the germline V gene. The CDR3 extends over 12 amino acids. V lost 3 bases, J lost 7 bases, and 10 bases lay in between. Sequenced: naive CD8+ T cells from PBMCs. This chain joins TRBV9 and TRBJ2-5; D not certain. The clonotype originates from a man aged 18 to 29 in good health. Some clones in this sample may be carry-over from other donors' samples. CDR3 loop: CASSANSWTQYF. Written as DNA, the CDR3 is TGTGCCAGCAGCGCCAATTCGTGGACCCAGTACTTC.